This T cell receptor (beta chain) was observed in a study of liver allograft versus peripheral blood T cells. The overall study: The authors compared T cell receptor repertoires in transplanted livers with those in the peripheral blood of recipients. Study-level findings and limits: Reportedly, liver allograft T cell receptor repertoires differed from peripheral blood ones.

In TCRdb, the reads were re-called with MiXCR into one record per CDR3 protein. The sample holds about 14,000 distinct CDR3 sequences; 20% are singletons and the top ten take around 5.8%. Only a few counts were recorded for this clonotype. Its antigen is unknown. Trimming took 7 bases from V and 8 from J, leaving 14 bases between them. CDR1 is DFQATT, CDR2 SNEGSKA, per germline (reference sequence). The CDR3 is 11 amino acids. The rearrangement links TRBV20-1 to TRBJ1-2; TRBD1 is a possible D gene (6 bases). The source of this sequence is a human patient who had a liver transplant. Some T cells may possibly be graft donor cells. CDR3 protein: CSGQALYGYTF. CDR3 nucleotide sequence: TGCAGTGGACAGGCGCTATACGGCTACACCTTC.